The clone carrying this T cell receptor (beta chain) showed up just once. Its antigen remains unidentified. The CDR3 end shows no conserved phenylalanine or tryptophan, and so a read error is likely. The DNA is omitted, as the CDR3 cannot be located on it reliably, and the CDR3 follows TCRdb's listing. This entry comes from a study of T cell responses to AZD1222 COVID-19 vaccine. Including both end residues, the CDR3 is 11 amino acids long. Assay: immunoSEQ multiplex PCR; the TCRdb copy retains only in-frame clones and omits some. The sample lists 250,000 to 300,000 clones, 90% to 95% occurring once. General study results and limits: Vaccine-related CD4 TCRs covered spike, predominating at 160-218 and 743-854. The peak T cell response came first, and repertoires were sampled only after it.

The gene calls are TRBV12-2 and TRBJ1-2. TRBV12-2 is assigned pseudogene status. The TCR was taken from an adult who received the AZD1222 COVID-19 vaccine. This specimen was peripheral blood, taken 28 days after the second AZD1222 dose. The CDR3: CASRSRGGCKA.